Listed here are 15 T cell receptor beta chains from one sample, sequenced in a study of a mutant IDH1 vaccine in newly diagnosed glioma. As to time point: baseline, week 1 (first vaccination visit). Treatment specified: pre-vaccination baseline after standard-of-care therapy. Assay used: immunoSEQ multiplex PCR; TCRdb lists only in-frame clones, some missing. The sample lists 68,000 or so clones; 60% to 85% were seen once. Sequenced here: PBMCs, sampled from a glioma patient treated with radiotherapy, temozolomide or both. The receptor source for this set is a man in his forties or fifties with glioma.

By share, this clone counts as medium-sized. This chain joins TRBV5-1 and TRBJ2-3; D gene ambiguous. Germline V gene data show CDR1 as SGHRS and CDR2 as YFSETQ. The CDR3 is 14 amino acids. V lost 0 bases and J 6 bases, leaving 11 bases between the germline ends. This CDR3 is CASSLAKRTDTQYF. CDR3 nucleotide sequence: TGCGCCAGCAGCTTGGCCAAAAGAACTGATACGCAGTATTTT.

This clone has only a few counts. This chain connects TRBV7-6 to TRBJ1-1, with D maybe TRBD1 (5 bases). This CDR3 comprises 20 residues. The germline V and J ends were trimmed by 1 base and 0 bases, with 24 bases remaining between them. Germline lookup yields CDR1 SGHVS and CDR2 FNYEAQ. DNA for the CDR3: TGTGCCAGCAGCTTAGAGGGGTTGGCGGTTGAGACATGTATGAACACTGAAGCTTTCTTT. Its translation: CASSLEGLAVETCMNTEAFF.

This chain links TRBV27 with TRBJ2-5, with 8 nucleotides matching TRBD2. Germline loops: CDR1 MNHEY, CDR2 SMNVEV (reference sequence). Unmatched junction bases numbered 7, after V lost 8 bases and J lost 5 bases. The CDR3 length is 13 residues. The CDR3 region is CASSSGPRETQYF. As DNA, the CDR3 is TGTGCCAGCTCTAGCGGGCCTAGGGAGACCCAGTACTTC.

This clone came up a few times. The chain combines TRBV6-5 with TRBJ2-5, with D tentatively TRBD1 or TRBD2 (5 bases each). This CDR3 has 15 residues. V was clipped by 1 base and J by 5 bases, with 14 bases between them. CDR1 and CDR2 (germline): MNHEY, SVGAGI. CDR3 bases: TGTGCCAGCAGTTACTTGGAGCCGGGGCGTGAGACCCAGTACTTC. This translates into CASSYLEPGRETQYF.

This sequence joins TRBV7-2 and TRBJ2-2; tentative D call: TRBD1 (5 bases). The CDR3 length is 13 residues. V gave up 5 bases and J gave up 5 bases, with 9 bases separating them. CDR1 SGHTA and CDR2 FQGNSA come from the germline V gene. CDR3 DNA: TGTGCCAGCAGCCTCCAGGGAACCGGGGAGCTGTTTTTT. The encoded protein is CASSLQGTGELFF.

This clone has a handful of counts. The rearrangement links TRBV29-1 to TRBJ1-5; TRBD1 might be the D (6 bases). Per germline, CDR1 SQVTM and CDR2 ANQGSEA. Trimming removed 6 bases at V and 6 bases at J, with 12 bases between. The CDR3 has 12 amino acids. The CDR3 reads CSVQGRGQPQHF. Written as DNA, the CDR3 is TGCAGCGTCCAGGGGCGAGGTCAGCCCCAGCATTTT. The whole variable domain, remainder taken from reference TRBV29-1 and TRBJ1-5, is SAVISQKPSRDICQRGTSLTIQCQVDSQVTMMFWYRQQPGQSLTLIATANQGSEATYESGFVIDKFPISRPNLTFSTLTVSNMSPEDSSIYLCSVQGRGQPQHFGDGTRLSIL.

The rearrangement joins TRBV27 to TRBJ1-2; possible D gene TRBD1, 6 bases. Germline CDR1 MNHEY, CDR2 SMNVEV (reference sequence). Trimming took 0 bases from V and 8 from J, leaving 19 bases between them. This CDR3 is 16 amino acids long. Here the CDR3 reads CASSLSGGGPPWGYTF. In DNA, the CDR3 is TGTGCCAGCAGTTTATCAGGTGGGGGGCCCCCTTGGGGCTACACCTTC.

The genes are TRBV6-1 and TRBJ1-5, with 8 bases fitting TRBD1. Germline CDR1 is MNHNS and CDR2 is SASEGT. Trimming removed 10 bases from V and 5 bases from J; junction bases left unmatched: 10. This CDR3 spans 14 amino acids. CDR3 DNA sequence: TGTGCCACCAGACCGGGACAGGATTATCAGCCCCAGCATTTT. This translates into CATRPGQDYQPQHF.

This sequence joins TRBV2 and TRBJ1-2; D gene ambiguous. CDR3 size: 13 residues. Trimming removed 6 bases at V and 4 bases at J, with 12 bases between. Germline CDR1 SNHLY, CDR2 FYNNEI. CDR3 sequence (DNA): TGTGCCAGCAGCCCGGGGTCCGGCTATGGCTACACCTTC. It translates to CASSPGSGYGYTF.

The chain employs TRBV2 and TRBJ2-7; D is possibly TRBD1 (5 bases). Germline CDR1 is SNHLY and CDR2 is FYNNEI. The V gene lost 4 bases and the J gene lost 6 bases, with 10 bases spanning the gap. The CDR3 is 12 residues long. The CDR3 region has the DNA TGTGCCAGCAGTGTAAGGGGCACCGAGCAGTACTTC. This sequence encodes CASSVRGTEQYF. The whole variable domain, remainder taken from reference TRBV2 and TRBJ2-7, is EPEVTQTPSHQVTQMGQEVILRCVPISNHLYFYWYRQILGQKVEFLVSFYNNEISEKSEIFDDQFSVERPDGSNFTLKIRSTKLEDSAMYFCASSVRGTEQYFGPGTRLTVT.

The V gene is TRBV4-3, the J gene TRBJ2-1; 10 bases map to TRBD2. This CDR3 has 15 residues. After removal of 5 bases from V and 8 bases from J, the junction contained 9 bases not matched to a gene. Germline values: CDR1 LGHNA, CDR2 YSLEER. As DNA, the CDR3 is TGCGCCAGCAGCGGGAGCGGGGGGGCGATATATGAGCAGTTCTTC. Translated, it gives CASSGSGGAIYEQFF.

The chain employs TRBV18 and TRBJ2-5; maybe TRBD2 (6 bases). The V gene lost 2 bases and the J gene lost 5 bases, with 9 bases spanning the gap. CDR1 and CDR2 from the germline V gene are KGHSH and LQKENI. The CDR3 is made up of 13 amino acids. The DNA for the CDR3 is TGTGCCAGCTCACCAGACGGGAGCGAGACCCAGTACTTC. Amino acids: CASSPDGSETQYF.

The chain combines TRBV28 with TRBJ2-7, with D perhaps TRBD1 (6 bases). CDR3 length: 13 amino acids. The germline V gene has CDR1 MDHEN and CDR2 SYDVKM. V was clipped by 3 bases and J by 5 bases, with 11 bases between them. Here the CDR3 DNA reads TGTGCCAGCAGTTTGCCAGGGGTCCACGAGCAGTACTTC. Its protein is CASSLPGVHEQYF. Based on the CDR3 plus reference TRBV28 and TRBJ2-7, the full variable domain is DVKVTQSSRYLVKRTGEKVFLECVQDMDHENMFWYRQDPGLGLRLIYFSYDVKMKEKGDIPEGYSVSREKKERFSLILESASTNQTSMYLCASSLPGVHEQYFGPGTRLTVT.

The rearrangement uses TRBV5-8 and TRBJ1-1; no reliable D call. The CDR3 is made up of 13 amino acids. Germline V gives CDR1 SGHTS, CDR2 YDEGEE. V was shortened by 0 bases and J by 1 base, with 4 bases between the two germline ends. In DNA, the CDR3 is TGTGCCAGCAGCTTGGGGGGGAACACTGAAGCTTTCTTT. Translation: CASSLGGNTEAFF.

As DNA, the CDR3 is TGCGCCAGCAGCTTGGCAGGGGAGTATGGCTACACCTTC. It encodes CASSLAGEYGYTF. The J gene is TRBJ1-2, the V gene TRBV5-1, with D maybe TRBD1 (6 bases). Germline lookup yields CDR1 SGHRS and CDR2 YFSETQ. The CDR3 has 13 amino acids. Trimming stripped 0 bases from V and 5 bases from J, with 8 bases between.